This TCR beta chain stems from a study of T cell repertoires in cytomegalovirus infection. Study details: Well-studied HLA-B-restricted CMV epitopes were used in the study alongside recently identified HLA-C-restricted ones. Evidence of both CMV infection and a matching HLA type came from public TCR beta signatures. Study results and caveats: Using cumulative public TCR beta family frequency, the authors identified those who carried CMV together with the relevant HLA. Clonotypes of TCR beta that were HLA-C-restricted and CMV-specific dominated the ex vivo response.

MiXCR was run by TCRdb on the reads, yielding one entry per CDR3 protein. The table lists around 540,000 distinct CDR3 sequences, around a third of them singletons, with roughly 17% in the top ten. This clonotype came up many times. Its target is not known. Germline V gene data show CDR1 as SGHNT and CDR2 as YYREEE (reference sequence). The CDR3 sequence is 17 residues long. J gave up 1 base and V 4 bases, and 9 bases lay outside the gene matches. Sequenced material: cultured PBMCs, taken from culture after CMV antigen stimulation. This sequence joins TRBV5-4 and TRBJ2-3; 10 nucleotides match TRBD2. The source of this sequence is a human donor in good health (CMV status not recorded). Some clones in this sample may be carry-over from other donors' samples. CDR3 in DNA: TGTGCCAGCAGCCTGGCTAGCGGGAGATTGGGCACAGATACGCAGTATTTT. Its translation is CASSLASGRLGTDTQYF.